The 32 T cell receptor beta chains in this list originate from one sample, sequenced in a study of CD8+ T cells in alopecia areata. cDNA reverse transcribed from extracted RNA served as the sequencing template. Clones were sequenced by immunoSEQ multiplex PCR, and TCRdb holds only the in-frame ones, with some missing. The sample comprises about 130,000 clones, 45% to 50% of which are singletons, and around 20% rests with the top ten. The material sequenced was CD8+ T cells sorted from blood, taken at week 0. These receptors all come from a human donor with alopecia areata.

The chain is built from TRBV27 and TRBJ1-5, with 9 positions matching TRBD1. Trimming removed 6 bases from V and 3 bases from J; junction bases left unmatched: 3. Germline V gene sequence: CDR1 MNHEY, CDR2 SMNVEV (reference sequence). The CDR3 runs to 14 residues. The CDR3 coding sequence is TGTGCCAGCAGGACAGGGGGGTACAATCAGCCCCAGCATTTT. Amino acid sequence: CASRTGGYNQPQHF.

Within the sample, this clone is medium-sized. The chain is built from TRBV4-3 and TRBJ2-3, with 13 bases matching TRBD2. J was trimmed by 5 bases and V by 1 base; bases with no gene match: 3. The length of the CDR3 is 16 residues. The germline gives CDR1 LGHNA, CDR2 YSLEER. The DNA of the CDR3 is TGCGCCAGCAGCCAAGGTAGACTAGCGGGGGGAGATACGCAGTATTTT. Translated: CASSQGRLAGGDTQYF.

This clone was counted only a few times. V usage is TRBV29-1 and J usage is TRBJ2-1, with a weak D call TRBD1 (6 bases). The V gene lost 5 bases and the J gene lost 2 bases, with 16 bases spanning the gap. Germline V CDR1 and CDR2: SQVTM, ANQGSEA. The length of the CDR3 is 15 residues. The CDR3 DNA reads TGCAGCGTTTCCGTAACAGGGAGTACCTACAATGAGCAGTTCTTC. This codes for CSVSVTGSTYNEQFF.

This clone came up once. This chain links TRBV9 with TRBJ1-5; D call uncertain. V was pared by 4 bases and J by 2 bases, with 7 bases between. Germline-derived CDR1 and CDR2 are SGDLS and YYNGEE. The CDR3 is made up of 13 amino acids. CDR3 in DNA: TGTGCCAGCAGCTCCCACGGCAATCAGCCCCAGCATTTT. It encodes CASSSHGNQPQHF.

A remark on this clone: Compared with germline, one end of the junction differs, possibly owing to a read error. Distinct nucleotide sequences in the sample also encode this CDR3. The rearrangement uses TRBV5-6 and TRBJ2-7; D gene ambiguous. The CDR3 consists of 11 residues. The germline V gene encodes CDR1 SGHDT and CDR2 YYEEEE. CDR3 bases: TGCGCCAGCAGTTCCTCCTACGAGCAGTACTTC. It codes for CASSSSYEQYF.

The chain employs TRBV5-1 and TRBJ1-5, with 7 bases aligning to TRBD1. V dropped 0 bases and J dropped 6; count of bases not matched to a gene: 3. This CDR3 contains 14 residues. CDR1 is SGHRS, CDR2 YFSETQ, per germline. CDR3 nucleotide sequence: TGCGCCAGCAGCTTGGAAGGGGGCGTTCAGCCCCAGCATTTT. Its protein is CASSLEGGVQPQHF.

The CDR3 spells CAIRGFGASYNEQFF. In DNA form, the CDR3 reads TGTGCCATAAGGGGGTTCGGGGCATCCTACAATGAGCAGTTCTTC. The V call is TRBV2, the J call TRBJ2-1; TRBD1 is a possible D gene (6 bases). The length of the CDR3 is 15 residues. Germline loops: CDR1 SNHLY, CDR2 FYNNEI. The V end was cut by 10 bases, the J end by 1 base, with 17 bases between. The complete variable domain, with remaining parts taken from reference TRBV2 and TRBJ2-1, reads EPEVTQTPSHQVTQMGQEVILRCVPISNHLYFYWYRQILGQKVEFLVSFYNNEISEKSEIFDDQFSVERPDGSNFTLKIRSTKLEDSAMYFCAIRGFGASYNEQFFGPGTRLTVL.

This clone has a handful of counts. The chain recombines TRBV30 with TRBJ2-1; the match to TRBD2 covers 11 bases. With V trimmed by 0 bases and J by 6 bases, 1 base remained unmatched. The CDR3 has 14 amino acids. Germline CDR1 reads GTSNPN; CDR2 reads SVGIG (reference sequence). The CDR3 bases are TGTGCCTGGAGTGTACTAGCGGGAGCCAATGAGCAGTTCTTC. Amino acid sequence: CAWSVLAGANEQFF. Variable domain in full (rest from reference TRBV30 and TRBJ2-1): SQTIHQWPATLVQPVGSPLSLECTVEGTSNPNLYWYRQAAGRGLQLLFYSVGIGQISSEVPQNLSASRPQDRQFILSSKKLLLSDSGFYLCAWSVLAGANEQFFGPGTRLTVL.

This chain connects TRBV30 to TRBJ2-7, with TRBD2 identical over 11 bases. V lost 3 bases to trimming and J lost 3 bases; unmatched junction nucleotides: 1. Germline values: CDR1 GTSNPN, CDR2 SVGIG (reference sequence). The CDR3 extends over 13 amino acids. The CDR3 region is CAWRLAGVYEQYF. In DNA, the CDR3 is TGTGCCTGGAGACTAGCGGGGGTCTACGAGCAGTACTTC.

The chain is built from TRBV5-1 and TRBJ2-1; possible D gene TRBD2, 6 bases. CDR1 is SGHRS, CDR2 YFSETQ, per germline. This CDR3 is 17 amino acids long. Trimming removed 4 bases at V and 0 bases at J, with 17 bases between. This CDR3 reads CASSLDPGLLSYNEQFF. As DNA, the CDR3 is TGCGCCAGCAGCCTCGACCCGGGACTCCTCTCCTACAATGAGCAGTTCTTC.

The chain carries TRBV5-1 and TRBJ1-1; 7 bases map to TRBD1. This CDR3 is built from 16 residues. The V and J ends lost 1 base and 1 base, in that order; junction bases with no gene match: 7. Germline V gene lookup returns CDR1 SGHRS and CDR2 YFSETQ. CDR3 residues: CASSLLRRGENTEAFF. The DNA for the CDR3 is TGCGCCAGCAGCTTGTTGCGCAGGGGGGAGAACACTGAAGCTTTCTTT.

This clone has a handful of counts. This sequence joins TRBV4-2 and TRBJ1-2; the D is unclear. V shed 0 bases and J shed 5 bases, with 19 bases lying between them. Germline V lookup: CDR1 LGHNA, CDR2 YNFKEQ. The CDR3 extends over 17 amino acids. For the CDR3, the DNA is TGTGCCAGCAGCCAAGAAACTGGTTGGGTTTACAGATATGGCTACACCTTC. Encoded protein: CASSQETGWVYRYGYTF.

The gene calls are TRBV13 and TRBJ2-1, with D perhaps matching TRBD1 (6 bases). V dropped 4 bases and J dropped 8 bases, with 12 bases sitting between them. Germline loops: CDR1 PRHDT, CDR2 FYEKMQ (reference sequence). The CDR3 consists of 13 residues. The CDR3 bases are TGTGCCAGCAGCTCAGGGGTTGACTATGAGCAGTTCTTC. It codes for CASSSGVDYEQFF.

This clone was counted between two and nine times. The chain is built from TRBV2 and TRBJ1-4, with D possibly matching TRBD1 (6 bases). V gave up 5 bases and J gave up 8 bases, with 21 bases separating them. Looked up from germline, CDR1 is SNHLY and CDR2 is FYNNEI. The CDR3 is made up of 16 amino acids. The CDR3 DNA sequence: TGTGCCAGCAGTCCGTCGACAGGTCTCGTAGGGGAAAAACTGTTTTTT. As protein: CASSPSTGLVGEKLFF.

This clone was seen once. The chain combines TRBV30 with TRBJ1-1; D gene uncertain. The V end lost 2 bases, the J end lost 4 bases, and 11 bases lay between the germline ends. CDR3 length equals 13 residues. CDR1 and CDR2 from the germline V gene are GTSNPN and SVGIG (reference sequence). The CDR3 DNA sequence: TGTGCCTGGAGTCACTCTTTGGGCACTGAAGCTTTCTTT. It specifies CAWSHSLGTEAFF.

V gene TRBV6-5 combines with J gene TRBJ1-2, with 9 bases that match TRBD1. The V and J ends lost 6 bases and 7 bases, in that order; junction bases with no gene match: 12. There are 15 residues in the CDR3. Per the germline V gene, CDR1 is MNHEY and CDR2 is SVGAGI. The chain's CDR3 is CASSKDRGGGLGYTF. The CDR3 nucleotides read TGTGCCAGCAGCAAGGACAGGGGAGGTGGTCTTGGCTACACCTTC.

V and J are TRBV29-1 and TRBJ2-7, with D maybe TRBD2 (5 bases). Per the germline V gene, CDR1 is SQVTM and CDR2 is ANQGSEA. V was cut by 1 base and J by 1 base, with 14 bases left in between. The CDR3 runs 15 residues. The CDR3 bases are TGCAGCGTTGAAGCCGGGGTAGGACGGTCCTACGAGCAGTACTTC. This codes for CSVEAGVGRSYEQYF.

Details on this clone: Mismatch with germline at one junction end may stem from a read error. V is TRBV5-6 and J is TRBJ2-7; D not resolved. The CDR3 extends over 11 amino acids. CDR1 SGHDT and CDR2 YYEEEE come from the germline V gene. The CDR3 bases are TGTGCCAGCAGCTTGGGACCCAAGTTGGACTTC. This codes for CASSLGPKLDF.

The chain has TRBV29-1 and TRBJ2-1; D possibly corresponds to TRBD1 (6 bases). CDR3 size: 15 residues. V lost 5 bases to trimming and J lost 4 bases, with 18 bases between them. CDR1 and CDR2 from the germline V gene are SQVTM and ANQGSEA. As DNA, the CDR3 is TGCAGCGTTTCGGGTCAGACAGGCGGGTACAATGAGCAGTTCTTC. It codes for CSVSGQTGGYNEQFF.

V gene TRBV30 combines with J gene TRBJ2-7; D tentatively reads TRBD1 or TRBD2 (6 bases each). CDR1 GTSNPN and CDR2 SVGIG come from the germline V gene (reference sequence). The V end was cut by 1 base, the J end by 1 base, with 11 bases between. The CDR3 is made up of 14 amino acids. CDR3 in DNA: TGTGCCTGGAGTGGTAGGGGGGCATCCTACGAGCAGTACTTC. Translation: CAWSGRGASYEQYF.

The J gene is TRBJ1-2, the V gene TRBV12-5, with D possibly being TRBD1 (5 bases). Trimming took off 0 bases at V and 0 bases at J, with 8 bases between the two ends. The germline V gene encodes CDR1 LGHNT and CDR2 FRNRAP. The CDR3 consists of 15 residues. The CDR3 loop is CASGLVGEANYGYTF. The DNA for the CDR3 is TGTGCTAGTGGTTTGGTAGGGGAAGCTAACTATGGCTACACCTTC.

The chain carries TRBV5-1 and TRBJ2-2; D might be TRBD1 (6 bases). This CDR3 is built from 15 residues. CDR1 and CDR2 (germline): SGHRS, YFSETQ. V was shortened by 6 bases and J by 0 bases, with 12 bases between the two germline ends. In nucleotides, the CDR3 is TGCGCCAGCAAAGTGGGGGCCCCGAACACCGGGGAGCTGTTTTTT. Its translation is CASKVGAPNTGELFF.

The table lists this clone with a few counts. The V gene is TRBV6-5, the J gene TRBJ2-5, with 7 positions matching TRBD1. Germline V lookup: CDR1 MNHEY, CDR2 SVGAGI. The length of the CDR3 is 14 residues. Trimming at V came to 4 bases and at J to 0 bases, leaving 2 bases not matched to a gene. This chain's CDR3 is CASSSQGYQETQYF. CDR3 DNA sequence: TGTGCCAGCAGTTCACAGGGGTACCAAGAGACCCAGTACTTC.

For the CDR3, the DNA is TGTGCCAGCAGCCCCAACCCTAGCGGGGGTCCGGAATACAATGAGCAGTTCTTC. This translates into CASSPNPSGGPEYNEQFF. The rearrangement links TRBV7-9 to TRBJ2-1; 10 bases fit TRBD2. CDR1 and CDR2 from the germline V gene are SEHNR and FQNEAQ (reference sequence). The trim removed 5 bases at V and 4 bases at J, leaving 14 bases unmatched. CDR3 length: 18 amino acids. Filled out from reference TRBV7-9 and TRBJ2-1, the complete variable domain reads DTGVSQNPRHKITKRGQNVTFRCDPISEHNRLYWYRQTLGQGPEFLTYFQNEAQLEKSRLLSDRFSAERPKGSFSTLEIQRTEQGDSAMYLCASSPNPSGGPEYNEQFFGPGTRLTVL.

The CDR3 DNA follows: TGTGCCAGCAGCTCCGAGGGGTCTGGCTATGGCTACACCTTC. As protein: CASSSEGSGYGYTF. This sequence joins TRBV11-2 and TRBJ1-2; D is perhaps TRBD1 (5 bases). V was trimmed by 4 bases and J by 4 bases, leaving 13 bases between them. Germline loops: CDR1 SGHAT, CDR2 FQNNGV. The CDR3 loop spans 14 amino acids. Complete variable domain (other parts from reference TRBV11-2 and TRBJ1-2): EAGVAQSPRYKIIEKRQSVAFWCNPISGHATLYWYQQILGQGPKLLIQFQNNGVVDDSQLPKDRFSAERLKGVDSTLKIQPAKLEDSAVYLCASSSEGSGYGYTFGSGTRLTVV.

The V and J genes are TRBV4-2 and TRBJ2-3, with 8 positions matching TRBD2. V dropped 4 bases and J dropped 2; count of bases not matched to a gene: 5. CDR3 length: 15 amino acids. The V gene's germline CDR1 is LGHNA and CDR2 YNFKEQ. The CDR3 bases are TGTGCCAGCAGCCTAACTAGCGGACTCACAGATACGCAGTATTTT. This encodes CASSLTSGLTDTQYF.

The CDR3 here is CASSTSGGPLHF. DNA of the CDR3: TGTGCCAGCAGTACCAGTGGGGGGCCCCTCCACTTT. This chain connects TRBV28 to TRBJ1-6, with D perhaps TRBD1 (5 bases). This CDR3 spans 12 amino acids. The germline V gene encodes CDR1 MDHEN and CDR2 SYDVKM. V lost 5 bases, J lost 13 bases, and 12 bases lay in between.

The chain is built from TRBV30 and TRBJ1-1; the D is unclear. Per germline, CDR1 GTSNPN and CDR2 SVGIG (reference sequence). This CDR3 spans 12 amino acids. The V gene lost 2 bases and the J gene lost 1 base, with 5 bases spanning the gap. CDR3 coding DNA: TGTGCCTGGAGTTCGGGGAACACTGAAGCTTTCTTT. Translation: CAWSSGNTEAFF.

The chain is built from TRBV7-9 and TRBJ1-1, with D possibly matching TRBD1 (5 bases). V was cut by 4 bases and J by 0 bases, with 9 bases left in between. Germline V CDR1 and CDR2: SEHNR, FQNEAQ (reference sequence). CDR3 length: 14 amino acids. The CDR3 reads CASSSGLLNTEAFF. DNA for the CDR3: TGTGCCAGCAGCTCGGGACTCCTGAACACTGAAGCTTTCTTT.

CDR3 nucleotide sequence: TGTGCCAGCAGTTCCCGGACAGGGATTAGTTCACCCCTCCACTTT. It codes for CASSSRTGISSPLHF. The chain couples TRBV6-5 to TRBJ1-6, with TRBD1 identical over 8 bases. The junction had 8 bases not matched to a gene; V was cut back by 4 bases and J by 9 bases. Per the germline V gene, CDR1 is MNHEY and CDR2 is SVGAGI. The CDR3 has 15 amino acids.

The genes are TRBV27 and TRBJ2-5; no firm D call. In germline, CDR1 is MNHEY, CDR2 SMNVEV (reference sequence). This CDR3 region has 14 residues. Trimming shortened V by 2 bases and J by 3 bases, and 10 bases separated the two germline ends. The CDR3 sequence is CASSLRAAEETQYF. CDR3 nucleotide sequence: TGTGCCAGCAGTTTAAGGGCAGCCGAAGAGACCCAGTACTTC.

This clone was seen a handful of times. The chain combines TRBV29-1 with TRBJ2-2; D unresolved. This CDR3 region has 13 residues. Per germline, CDR1 SQVTM and CDR2 ANQGSEA. Trimming took 4 bases from V and 3 from J, leaving 9 bases between them. Written as DNA, the CDR3 is TGCAGCGTTGGGCTAGTGGACACCGGGGAGCTGTTTTTT. Translation gives CSVGLVDTGELFF.